This TCR beta chain was observed in a study of T cells expressing NK-cell markers. For the study at large: The authors sequenced eight donors, of whom seven were HCMV-seropositive and one was seronegative.

Whole-study results and caveats: Roughly 6 of the donors carried dominant NKG2C+ clonotypes that took up 1.0-7.0% of their CD8+ T cells.

The authors generated TCR beta cDNA through 5'RACE template switching with UMIs. For each CDR3 protein, TCRdb gives one entry from its re-call of the 5' RACE reads, without DNA. The listing contains 300,000 to 500,000 distinct CDR3 sequences. Notes on this clonotype: Its antigen is unidentified.

Germline CDR1 is MNHEY and CDR2 is SVGAGI. This CDR3 contains 14 residues. This chain links TRBV6-5 with TRBJ2-7; TCRdb's D gene call, TRBD2, goes unchecked for lack of DNA. The sequenced sample was blood T cells: a sorted CD56 or NKG2C T cell subset, CD4+ or CD8+ T cells, or bulk PBMC T cells (not recorded which). This sequence was found in a woman aged 45-65 years in good health. The CDR3 region is CASIAGGSPGEQYF.